The clone carrying this TCR beta chain was seen only once. The antigen remains unidentified. TCRdb's copy holds only in-frame clones and misses some; the assay was immunoSEQ multiplex PCR. The table has more than 140,000 clones, 70% to 90% seen once. V lost 1 base, J lost 1 base, and 8 bases lay in between. The CDR3 loop spans 15 amino acids. From germline, CDR1 is SGHNT and CDR2 YENEEA. The data were obtained in a study of T cell responses to AZD1222 COVID-19 vaccine. Study observations and caveats: No repertoire was sampled before or during the peak T cell response, only after it. Spike-specific TCR breadth and depth were elevated following two AZD1222 doses. Vaccine-related CD4 TCRs covered spike, predominating at 160-218 and 743-854. The reported proportion of spike-specific TCRs targeting unmutated variant regions was nearly half.

This sample comprised peripheral blood, obtained on day 0 of MenACWY control vaccination. The TCR originated in an adult in good health. The chain joins TRBV11-3 to TRBJ2-4, with TRBD1 as a possible D gene (5 bases). The CDR3 loop reads CASSLGRVAKNIQYF. The CDR3 region has the DNA TGTGCCAGCAGCTTAGGCAGGGTGGCCAAAAACATTCAGTACTTC.